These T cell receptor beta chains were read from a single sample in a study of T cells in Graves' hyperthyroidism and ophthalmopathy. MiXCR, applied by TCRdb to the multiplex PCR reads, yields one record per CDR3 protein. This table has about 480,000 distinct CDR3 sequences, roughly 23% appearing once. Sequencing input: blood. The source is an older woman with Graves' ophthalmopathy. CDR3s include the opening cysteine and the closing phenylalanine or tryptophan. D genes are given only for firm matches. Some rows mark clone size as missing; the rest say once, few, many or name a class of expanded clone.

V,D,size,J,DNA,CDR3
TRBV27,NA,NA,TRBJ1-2,TGTGCCAGCAGTTTCTTCGAGGGTACCCAGGGCTACACCTTC,CASSFFEGTQGYTF
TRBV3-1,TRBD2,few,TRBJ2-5,TGTGCCAGCAGCCAAGGGACTAGCGGGAGTTCGAAGACCCAGTACTTC,CASSQGTSGSSKTQYF
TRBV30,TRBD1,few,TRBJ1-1,TGTGCCTGCTGCGGCAGGGGGTCTAACACTGAAGCTTTCTTT,CACCGRGSNTEAFF
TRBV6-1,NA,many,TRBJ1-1,TGTGCCAGCAGTGAAATGCGGGACACTGAAGCTTTCTTT,CASSEMRDTEAFF
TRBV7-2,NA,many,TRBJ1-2,TGTGCCAGCAGCCTGGACAGTCGACTTAACTATGGCTACACCTTC,CASSLDSRLNYGYTF
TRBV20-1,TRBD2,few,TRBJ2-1,TGCAGTGCTACCCTCGGGACTAGCGGGTACAATGAGCAGTTCTTC,CSATLGTSGYNEQFF
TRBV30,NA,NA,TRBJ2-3,TGTGCCTGGAGGTTGTGGGGAGTAGGAGATACGCAGTATTTT,CAWRLWGVGDTQYF
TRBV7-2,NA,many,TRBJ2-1,TGTGCCAGCAGCTTAAATAGCGTCCCCTCCTACAATGAGCAGTTCTTC,CASSLNSVPSYNEQFF
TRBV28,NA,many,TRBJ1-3,TGTGCCAGCAGTAACGACAGGATCGGTGGAAACACCATATATTTT,CASSNDRIGGNTIYF
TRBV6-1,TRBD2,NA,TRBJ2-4,TGTGCCACCCAGGGGTTAGCGGGAGGAACCCTAGCCAAAAACATTCAGTACTTC,CATQGLAGGTLAKNIQYF
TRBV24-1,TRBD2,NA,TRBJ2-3,TGTGCCACCAGTGATTCGGGACTAGCGGGTGGAGGAGATACGCAGTATTTT,CATSDSGLAGGGDTQYF
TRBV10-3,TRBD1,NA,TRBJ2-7,TGTGCCATCAGTGATTCAACAGGGGTAGAGCAGTACTTC,CAISDSTGVEQYF
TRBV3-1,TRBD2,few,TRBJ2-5,TGTGCCAGCAGCCCCATTTCCGGGAGGGCCGTGGAGACCCAGTACTTC,CASSPISGRAVETQYF
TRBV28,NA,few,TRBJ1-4,TGTGCCAGCAGTCCGAACCAAGGACATAGGGAAAAACTGTTTTTT,CASSPNQGHREKLFF
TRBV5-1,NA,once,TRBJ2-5,TGCGCCAGCAGCTTGGGTCGGGAGCCGACCCAGTACTTC,CASSLGREPTQYF
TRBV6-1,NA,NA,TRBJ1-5,TGTGCCAGCAGAGACCGAGCTCTGGGAAACAATCAGCCCCAGCATTTT,CASRDRALGNNQPQHF
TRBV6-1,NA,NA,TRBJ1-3,TGTGCCAGCAGTGAAGCGCTTTGGGGGACCCCTGGAAACACCATATATTTT,CASSEALWGTPGNTIYF
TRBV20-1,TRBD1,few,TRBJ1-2,TGCAGTGCGACAGGGAACTATGGCTACACCTTC,CSATGNYGYTF
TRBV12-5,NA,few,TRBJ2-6,TGTGCTAGTGGTTTTTCAGGGTCTGGGGCCAACGTCCTGACTTTC,CASGFSGSGANVLTF
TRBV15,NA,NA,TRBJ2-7,TGTGCCACCAGCAGAGCTAAGGGGGGCGAGCAGTACTTC,CATSRAKGGEQYF
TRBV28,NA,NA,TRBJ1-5,TGTGCCAGCAGTTTTCCGGGGTACAATCAGCCCCAGCATTTT,CASSFPGYNQPQHF
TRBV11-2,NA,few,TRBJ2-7,TGTGCCAGCAGCTTTGCCACCGATTTCGAGCAGTACTTC,CASSFATDFEQYF
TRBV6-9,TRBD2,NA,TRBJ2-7,TGTGCCAGCAGTTACAGCGGGAGTAGAAAATACGAGCAGTACTTC,CASSYSGSRKYEQYF
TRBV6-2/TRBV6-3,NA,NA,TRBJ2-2,TGTGCCCTGAAGACCGGGGACGGGGAGCTGTTTTTT,CALKTGDGELFF
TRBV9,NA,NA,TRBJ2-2,TGTGCCAGCAGCCCCCAGGAGGCGACCGGGGAGCTGTTTTTT,CASSPQEATGELFF
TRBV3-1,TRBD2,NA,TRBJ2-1,TGTGCCAGCAGCCGCGGGAGGGCCTCTTACAATGAGCAGTTCTTC,CASSRGRASYNEQFF
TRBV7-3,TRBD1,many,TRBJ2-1,TGTGCCAGCAGCCTCAGCGGGACAGGGGATGAGCAGTTCTTC,CASSLSGTGDEQFF
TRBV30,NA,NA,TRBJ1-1,TGTGCCTTGGGACGGCCGAACACTGAAGCTTTCTTT,CALGRPNTEAFF
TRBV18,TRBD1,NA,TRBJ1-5,TGTGCCAGCTCACCAACGACAAGTGGACAGGGTCAGCCCCAGCATTTT,CASSPTTSGQGQPQHF
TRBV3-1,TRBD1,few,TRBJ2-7,TGTGCCAGCAGCCTCTGGGACAGGGAGGGCGAGCAGTACTTC,CASSLWDREGEQYF
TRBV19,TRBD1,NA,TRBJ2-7,TGTGCCAGTAGTCCCTCTTTGGGACAGGGGGCTACTTACGAGCAGTACTTC,CASSPSLGQGATYEQYF
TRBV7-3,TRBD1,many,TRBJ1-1,TGTGCCAGCAGCTTGACCGGGACAGCTAACACTGAAGCTTTCTTT,CASSLTGTANTEAFF
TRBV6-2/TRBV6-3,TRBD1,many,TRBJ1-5,TGTGCCAGCGTACGGACAGGGCGGAATCAGCCCCAGCATTTT,CASVRTGRNQPQHF
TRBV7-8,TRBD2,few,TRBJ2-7,TGTGCCAGCAGCTGGACTAGCGGGAGCGCCTACGAGCAGTACTTC,CASSWTSGSAYEQYF
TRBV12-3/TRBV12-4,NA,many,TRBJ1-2,TGTGCCAGCAGTTTAGGCTCAGCTAACTATGGCTACACCTTC,CASSLGSANYGYTF
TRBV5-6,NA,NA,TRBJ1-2,TGTGCCAGCAGCTCACACGGGACACACTATGGCTACACCTTC,CASSSHGTHYGYTF
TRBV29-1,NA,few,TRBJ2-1,TGCAGCGTCGCATCGAGGACAGACAATGAGCAGTTCTTC,CSVASRTDNEQFF
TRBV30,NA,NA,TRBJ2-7,TGTGCCTGGAGCTTGGGGCTTCCGGGACACAACGAGCAGTACTTC,CAWSLGLPGHNEQYF
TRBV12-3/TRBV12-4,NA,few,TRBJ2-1,TGTGCCAGCAGTTCAGCAGGGACCCCCCAGTTCTTC,CASSSAGTPQFF
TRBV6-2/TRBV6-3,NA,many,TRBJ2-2,TGTGCCAGCAGTTACTCCTCGGGAAGGGCCACCGGGGAGCTGTTTTTT,CASSYSSGRATGELFF
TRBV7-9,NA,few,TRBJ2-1,TGTGCCAGCATAAAGGTAGAGTCCTACAATGAGCAGTTCTTC,CASIKVESYNEQFF
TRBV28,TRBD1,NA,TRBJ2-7,TGTGCCGGCAGGAAGGGACAGATATCCTACGAGCAGTACTTC,CAGRKGQISYEQYF
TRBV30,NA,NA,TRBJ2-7,TGTGCCTGGAGTCTAGCGCCAGGAGGGGCCTACGAGCAGTACTTC,CAWSLAPGGAYEQYF
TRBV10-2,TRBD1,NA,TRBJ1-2,TGCGCCAGCAGTTTAAACAGGGGGCATGGCTACACCTTC,CASSLNRGHGYTF
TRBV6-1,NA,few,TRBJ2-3,TGTGCCAGCAGTAGGGCGGCGACCAGCACAGATACGCAGTATTTT,CASSRAATSTDTQYF
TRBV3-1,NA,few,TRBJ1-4,TGTGCCAGCAGCGATAATATGGGGGCGGCTAAACTGTTTTTT,CASSDNMGAAKLFF